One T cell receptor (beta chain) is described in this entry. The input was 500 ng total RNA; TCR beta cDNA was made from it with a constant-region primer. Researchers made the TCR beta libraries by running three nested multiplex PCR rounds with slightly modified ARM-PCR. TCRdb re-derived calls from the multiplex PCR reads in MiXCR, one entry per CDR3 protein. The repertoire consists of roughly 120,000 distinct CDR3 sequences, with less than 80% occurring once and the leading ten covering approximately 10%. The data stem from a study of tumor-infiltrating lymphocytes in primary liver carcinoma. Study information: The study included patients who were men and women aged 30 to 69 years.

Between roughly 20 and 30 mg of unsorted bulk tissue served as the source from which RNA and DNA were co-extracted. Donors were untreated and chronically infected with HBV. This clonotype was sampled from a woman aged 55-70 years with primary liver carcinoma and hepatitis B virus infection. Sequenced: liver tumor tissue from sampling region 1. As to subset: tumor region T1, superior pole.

Here the CDR3 reads CASKRYDDEAFF. Here the CDR3 DNA reads TGTGCCAGCAAGAGATACGACGACGAAGCTTTCTTT. The J gene is TRBJ1-1, the V gene TRBV11-2; D gene uncertain. The CDR3 is 12 amino acids. CDR1 and CDR2 from the germline V gene are SGHAT and FQNNGV. Trimming pared 7 bases from V and 8 bases from J, leaving 14 bases between.